Below are 19 T cell receptor beta chains sequenced from a single sample in a study of blood T cells in healthy people across ages. Primed by a sample-barcoded 5' primer and a J-beta primer mix, a second PCR proceeded for 7 to 11 cycles. Each CDR3 protein gets one entry after TCRdb re-called the 5' RACE reads with MiXCR. The repertoire holds approximately 800,000 distinct CDR3 sequences, with 20% to 25% as singletons. These records were also assigned to another study, of T cells of mothers and their children.

Sequencing was performed on blood. These receptors were obtained from a boy aged 5-17 years in good health.

This chain links TRBV7-2 with TRBJ2-7; D remains ambiguous. The CDR3 runs 14 residues. Per the germline V gene, CDR1 is SGHTA and CDR2 is FQGNSA. The V and J ends lost 3 bases and 3 bases respectively, with 12 bases between them. CDR3 loop: CASSFGGSNYEQYF. The CDR3 DNA reads as TGTGCCAGCAGCTTCGGCGGAAGTAACTACGAGCAGTACTTC.

This clonotype appeared a few times. The gene calls are TRBV4-3 and TRBJ2-7; D uncertain. CDR1 is LGHNA and CDR2 is YSLEER in the germline V gene. With 0 bases removed from V and 2 bases from J, the gap between germline ends came to 17 bases. The CDR3 extends over 17 amino acids. In DNA form, the CDR3 reads TGCGCCAGCAGCCAAGAAGTTTTGGCAGGATCGACCTACGAGCAGTACTTC. Its translation: CASSQEVLAGSTYEQYF.

This clonotype has ten or more counts. An end of the junction differs from the germline gene, which may be a read error. The chain combines TRBV28 with TRBJ2-1; possibly TRBD2 for D (6 bases). The CDR3 runs to 16 residues. CDR1 and CDR2 from the germline V gene are MDHEN and SYDVKM. Here the CDR3 reads CASSLGGRSSYNEQFF. In nucleotides, the CDR3 is TGCGCCAGCAGCTTGGGGGGACGGAGCTCCTACAATGAGCAGTTCTTC.

This chain connects TRBV4-3 to TRBJ1-1, with 8 bases matching TRBD1. CDR3 size: 14 residues. Germline loops: CDR1 LGHNA, CDR2 YSLEER. V dropped 4 bases and J dropped 0; count of bases not matched to a gene: 1. Here the CDR3 DNA reads TGCGCCAGCAGCCGGGACAGGATGAACACTGAAGCTTTCTTT. It is translated as CASSRDRMNTEAFF.

The table lists this clonotype with a few counts. V is TRBV29-1 and J is TRBJ2-7, with 10 nucleotides matching TRBD1. The CDR3 length is 15 residues. The ends lost 5 bases at V and 4 bases at J; junction bases unmatched: 11. Germline V gene data show CDR1 as SQVTM and CDR2 as ANQGSEA. The CDR3: CSVLDPGTGVYEQYF. CDR3 nucleotide sequence: TGCAGCGTTCTAGACCCCGGGACAGGGGTTTACGAGCAGTACTTC.

This clonotype was detected a few times. The chain joins TRBV6-2 or TRBV6-3 to TRBJ2-1; D might be TRBD1 or TRBD2, each matching 6 bases. The germline V gene encodes CDR1 MNHEY and CDR2 SVGEGT. The CDR3 sequence is 16 residues long. Trimming stripped 6 bases from V and 0 bases from J, with 15 bases between. The CDR3 region is CASRPRGPHSYNEQFF. The CDR3 DNA reads as TGTGCCAGCAGGCCTCGGGGGCCGCACTCCTACAATGAGCAGTTCTTC.

The V gene is TRBV4-1, the J gene TRBJ1-4; no clear D gene. Germline V gene sequence: CDR1 MGHRA, CDR2 YSYEKL. The CDR3 loop spans 16 amino acids. V was trimmed by 0 bases and J by 4 bases, leaving 12 bases between them. CDR3 sequence reads: CASSQDARPSNEKLFF. In nucleotides, the CDR3 is TGCGCCAGCAGCCAAGACGCCCGGCCCAGTAATGAAAAACTGTTTTTT.

The CDR3 DNA is TGCAGTGGTGCAGGGGCGATTATAAACACTGAAGCTTTCTTT. Its translation: CSGAGAIINTEAFF. This rearrangement joins TRBV20-1 to TRBJ1-1; perhaps TRBD1 as D (6 bases). The CDR3 runs 14 residues. V lost 7 bases, J lost 2 bases, and 17 bases lay in between. Germline values: CDR1 DFQATT, CDR2 SNEGSKA (reference sequence).

This sequence joins TRBV7-9 and TRBJ1-4; no clear D gene. The V and J ends lost 1 base and 5 bases respectively, with 11 bases between them. The CDR3 sequence is 15 residues long. CDR1 and CDR2 from the germline V gene are SEHNR and FQNEAQ (reference sequence). CDR3 loop: CASSLGGQINEKLFF. Here the CDR3 DNA reads TGTGCCAGCAGCTTAGGTGGGCAGATCAATGAAAAACTGTTTTTT.

Only a few counts were recorded for this clonotype. J is TRBJ1-2 and V is TRBV6-2 or TRBV6-3; tentative D call: TRBD1 (6 bases). The germline CDR1 and CDR2 sequences are MNHEY and SVGEGT. The CDR3 extends over 15 amino acids. V was clipped by 8 bases and J by 1 base, with 17 bases between them. CDR3 coding DNA: TGTGCCAGCTATCCCAGGACAGCGGTTAACTATGGCTACACCTTC. Its protein product is CASYPRTAVNYGYTF.

The CDR3 bases are TGTGCCAGCAGTTACAGGGGTTGGAATCAGCCCCAGCATTTT. It codes for CASSYRGWNQPQHF. V usage is TRBV28 and J usage is TRBJ1-5, with 7 bases fitting TRBD1. Trimming took 4 bases from V and 4 from J; bases not matched to a gene: 4. CDR1 is MDHEN and CDR2 is SYDVKM in the germline V gene. The CDR3 consists of 14 residues.

The genes are TRBV13 and TRBJ2-7; 10 positions match TRBD2. The germline gives CDR1 PRHDT, CDR2 FYEKMQ (reference sequence). V was pared by 5 bases and J by 2 bases, with 3 bases of the junction left unmatched. The CDR3 extends over 14 amino acids. In DNA, the CDR3 is TGTGCCAGCAGCGCACTAGCGGGGACCTACGAGCAGTACTTC. The encoded protein is CASSALAGTYEQYF.

This clonotype was seen a handful of times. For the CDR3, the DNA is TGTGCCAGCAGCTTAATCCTGTTCTCCTACAATGAGCAGTTCTTC. It codes for CASSLILFSYNEQFF. This chain joins TRBV7-2 and TRBJ2-1, with no clear D. Trimming cost V 2 bases and J 0 bases, with 8 bases left between them. There are 15 residues in the CDR3. Germline values: CDR1 SGHTA, CDR2 FQGNSA.

This clonotype was observed a few times. The rearrangement uses TRBV7-2 and TRBJ2-3; TRBD2 aligns across 7 bases. The CDR3 has 18 amino acids. With 5 bases clipped from V and 4 bases from J, the junction kept 18 bases outside the gene matches. Per the germline V gene, CDR1 is SGHTA and CDR2 is FQGNSA. DNA of the CDR3: TGTGCCAGCAGCCTCCAAGTAATCCAAGCGGGGTCGGCAGATACGCAGTATTTT. Its translation: CASSLQVIQAGSADTQYF.

This clonotype showed up just a few times. The chain has TRBV7-2 and TRBJ2-2; possibly TRBD1 for D (6 bases). V was clipped by 5 bases and J by 9 bases, with 16 bases between them. Germline V CDR1 and CDR2: SGHTA, FQGNSA. The CDR3 sequence is 14 residues long. This CDR3 reads CASSPRQVPRELFF. The CDR3, as DNA: TGTGCCAGCAGCCCCCGACAGGTCCCCAGGGAGCTGTTTTTT. The complete variable domain, with remaining parts taken from reference TRBV7-2 and TRBJ2-2, reads GAGVSQSPSNKVTEKGKDVELRCDPISGHTALYWYRQSLGQGLEFLIYFQGNSAPDKSGLPSDRFSAERTGGSVSTLTIQRTQQEDSAVYLCASSPRQVPRELFFGEGSRLTVL.

This clonotype was seen a handful of times. The genes are TRBV28 and TRBJ1-2; 7 bases agree with TRBD1. The V segment lost 5 bases and the J segment 4 bases; nucleotides outside the gene matches: 10. From germline, CDR1 is MDHEN and CDR2 SYDVKM. The CDR3 sequence is 15 residues long. This CDR3 reads CASSRAGTAFYGYTF. Written as DNA, the CDR3 is TGTGCCAGCAGTCGCGCCGGGACAGCGTTCTATGGCTACACCTTC.

There are a few counts of this clonotype. This chain links TRBV6-6 with TRBJ2-5; D not certain. The CDR3 runs to 14 residues. The germline V and J ends were trimmed by 5 bases and 5 bases, with 15 bases remaining between them. CDR1 is MNHNY and CDR2 is SVGAGI in the germline V gene (reference sequence). CDR3 in DNA: TGTGCCAGCAGTCCAGTTCAAATTGGCGAGACCCAGTACTTC. Its protein is CASSPVQIGETQYF.

This rearrangement joins TRBV9 to TRBJ2-5, with D perhaps matching TRBD1 (5 bases). Germline CDR1 reads SGDLS; CDR2 reads YYNGEE. There are 18 residues in the CDR3. V lost 4 bases to trimming and J lost 1 base, with 23 bases between them. The DNA for the CDR3 is TGTGCCAGCAGCCCCCAAGGGGCCACAATAGGGTTCCAAGAGACCCAGTACTTC. Protein: CASSPQGATIGFQETQYF. The complete variable domain, with remaining parts taken from reference TRBV9 and TRBJ2-5, reads DSGVTQTPKHLITATGQRVTLRCSPRSGDLSVYWYQQSLDQGLQFLIQYYNGEERAKGNILERFSAQQFPDLHSELNLSSLELGDSALYFCASSPQGATIGFQETQYFGPGTRLLVL.

This sequence joins TRBV20-1 and TRBJ2-5, with D perhaps matching TRBD1 or TRBD2 (5 bases each). Germline V gene sequence: CDR1 DFQATT, CDR2 SNEGSKA (reference sequence). Trimming took 2 bases from V and 2 from J, leaving 12 bases between them. The CDR3 is 14 amino acids. The CDR3 sequence: CSARTGTAQETQYF. The CDR3 region has the DNA TGCAGTGCTAGAACCGGGACCGCGCAAGAGACCCAGTACTTC.